This T cell receptor beta chain was observed in a study of PD-L1 blockade in urothelial cancer. Study as a whole: The median T cell count in blood samples was 140,000 to 150,000.

Regarding time point: pretreatment peripheral blood. It was locally advanced or metastatic urothelial carcinoma that patients had. This table comes from immunoSEQ multiplex PCR, and its TCRdb copy is limited to in-frame clones, with some not included. The sample shows fewer than 80,000 clones, around 81% of them seen only once. Sequenced here: PBMCs, sampled around atezolizumab (anti-PD-L1) treatment. The sequence derives from a man between 65 and 85 years old with urothelial cancer.

The CDR3 loop reads CASSSDSSSGETQYF. As DNA, the CDR3 is TGTGCCAGCTCGTCTGACTCTTCTTCTGGGGAGACCCAGTACTTC. The chain combines TRBV18 with TRBJ2-5; D ambiguous. The CDR3 length is 15 residues. V dropped 6 bases and J dropped 5 bases, with 19 bases sitting between them. The V gene's germline CDR1 is KGHSH and CDR2 LQKENI.